This T cell receptor (beta chain) appears in the sequencing data of a study of blood T cell repertoires in COVID-19. Background on the study: Spain, Italy and the United States supplied samples that represented acute and convalescent COVID-19.

The CDR3 runs to 15 residues. V trimming: 2 bases; J trimming: 2 bases; junction bases outside the gene matches: 5. Per germline, CDR1 ENHRY and CDR2 SYGVKD. Sequencing was performed with immunoSEQ multiplex PCR; in TCRdb, only in-frame clones are kept and a portion is missing. This sample has 40,000 or so clones, with around 90% found just once. The chain employs TRBV10-3 and TRBJ1-1; 7 bases fit TRBD1. This sequence originates from a human donor in a cohort sampled during active COVID-19. The specimen sequenced was peripheral blood. The CDR3 loop is CAISEQQGGNTEAFF. CDR3 sequence (DNA): TGTGCCATCAGTGAGCAGCAGGGGGGCAACACTGAAGCTTTCTTT.